Below, 18 T cell receptor beta chains from the same sample are listed, as sequenced in a study of blood T cells in healthy people across ages. It was with a sample-barcoded 5' primer and a J-beta primer mix that a second PCR of roughly 7 to 12 cycles was run. TCRdb passed the 5' RACE reads through MiXCR, listing each CDR3 protein once. Of around 940,000 distinct CDR3 sequences in the sample, just over 50% are singletons; the top ten hold over 20%. Sequenced sample: blood. Receptor source: a woman aged 55-70 years in good health.

The gene calls are TRBV7-2 and TRBJ2-5; D possibly corresponds to TRBD1 (6 bases). This CDR3 contains 13 residues. The V and J ends lost 8 bases and 5 bases respectively, with 15 bases between them. Germline values: CDR1 SGHTA, CDR2 FQGNSA. CDR3 coding DNA: TGTGCCAGCGCAAGGGGGAATTCGGAGACCCAGTACTTC. It specifies CASARGNSETQYF.

The J gene is TRBJ2-5, the V gene TRBV6-5; 8 bases agree with TRBD1. J gave up 3 bases and V 6 bases, and 9 bases lay outside the gene matches. Germline V gene sequence: CDR1 MNHEY, CDR2 SVGAGI. CDR3 length: 15 amino acids. The CDR3: CASRDRPGGEETQYF. The CDR3 nucleotides are TGTGCCAGCAGGGATAGGCCAGGGGGCGAAGAGACCCAGTACTTC.

Of note for this clonotype: One end of the junction is discordant with germline, which a read error may explain. This chain joins TRBV12-3 or TRBV12-4 and TRBJ1-2; unclear D gene. The CDR3 totals 12 residues. CDR3 in amino acids: CASGRENYGYTF. The CDR3, as DNA: TGTGCCAGCGGCCGGGAAAACTACGGCTACACCTTC.

Notes on this clonotype: At one end, the junction sequence differs from germline, possibly due to a read error. The V gene is TRBV27, the J gene TRBJ1-5; the D is unclear. The CDR3 covers 13 residues. In germline, CDR1 is MNHEY, CDR2 SMNVEV (reference sequence). CDR3 sequence (DNA): TGTGCCGGCAGTTTGGAGGGAAATCAGCCCCAGCATTTT. It translates to CAGSLEGNQPQHF.

This clonotype was observed a handful of times. The V and J genes are TRBV29-1 and TRBJ1-2, with D possibly TRBD1 on 6 matching bases. CDR1 and CDR2 (germline): SQVTM, ANQGSEA. The CDR3 covers 13 residues. Trimming removed 6 bases from V and 8 bases from J, with 19 bases in between. The CDR3 nucleotides read TGCAGCGTGCAACTAACAGGGAGTGGAGGCTACACCTTC. It codes for CSVQLTGSGGYTF.

A note on this clonotype: An end of the junction does not agree with germline; a read error may underlie this. The chain employs TRBV7-8 and TRBJ2-7; D ambiguous. CDR3 length: 14 amino acids. CDR1 SGHVS and CDR2 FQNEAQ come from the germline V gene. The CDR3 reads CAGSPRRSRDEQYF. CDR3 coding DNA: TGTGCCGGCAGCCCGCGAAGGAGTCGCGACGAGCAGTACTTC.

This clonotype was seen more than once but under ten times. V gene TRBV7-8 combines with J gene TRBJ2-5; 7 bases align to TRBD2. Germline lookup yields CDR1 SGHVS and CDR2 FQNEAQ. The length of the CDR3 is 17 residues. V lost 5 bases and J lost 3; bases outside the gene matches: 15. CDR3 in amino acids: CASSKLKAGIYKETQYF. The CDR3 DNA follows: TGTGCCAGCAGCAAACTGAAAGCGGGAATATACAAAGAGACCCAGTACTTC.

J is TRBJ2-7 and V is TRBV20-1, with 9 positions matching TRBD2. The CDR3 runs to 14 residues. Germline CDR1 and CDR2: DFQATT and SNEGSKA (reference sequence). V trimming: 1 base; J trimming: 2 bases; junction bases outside the gene matches: 3. The CDR3 bases are TGCAGTGCTAGAGGGGGCGGGAGGGCCTACGAGCAGTACTTC. Its translation is CSARGGGRAYEQYF.

The rearrangement joins TRBV20-1 to TRBJ2-5; TRBD1 is a possible D gene (6 bases). The J call may be mistaken, given a closer DNA end match to TRBJ2-7. The V gene's germline CDR1 is DFQATT and CDR2 SNEGSKA (reference sequence). The CDR3 contains 12 residues. The CDR3 nucleotides are TGCAGTGCTAGGTACAGGGCCCACGAGCAGTACTTC. Amino acids: CSARYRAHEQYF.

The rearrangement uses TRBV20-1 and TRBJ2-7; 8 positions match TRBD1. V shed 5 bases and J 3 bases; nucleotides not matched to a gene: 9. This CDR3 is 14 amino acids long. Germline loops: CDR1 DFQATT, CDR2 SNEGSKA (reference sequence). CDR3 sequence: CSAVTRDRSYEQYF. The CDR3 DNA reads as TGCAGTGCTGTTACCCGGGACAGGAGCTACGAGCAGTACTTC.

This clonotype was recorded a few times. The chain joins TRBV20-1 to TRBJ2-5, with D maybe TRBD1 (6 bases). Per the germline V gene, CDR1 is DFQATT and CDR2 is SNEGSKA (reference sequence). This CDR3 is built from 13 residues. Trimming took off 5 bases at V and 5 bases at J, with 15 bases between the two ends. CDR3 nucleotides: TGCAGTGCTGACCCAGGGGTGGGTGAGACCCAGTACTTC. Protein: CSADPGVGETQYF.

The genes are TRBV10-3 and TRBJ2-7; D possibly corresponds to TRBD1 (5 bases). V lost 3 bases, J lost 2 bases, and 8 bases lay in between. The CDR3 length is 13 residues. The germline gives CDR1 ENHRY, CDR2 SYGVKD. The CDR3: CAISEQDTYEQYF. For the CDR3, the DNA is TGTGCCATCAGTGAACAGGACACCTACGAGCAGTACTTC.

This chain joins TRBV4-1 and TRBJ2-3; perhaps TRBD2 as D (7 bases). The CDR3 has 14 amino acids. V was shortened by 7 bases and J by 4 bases, with 15 bases between the two germline ends. Germline lookup yields CDR1 MGHRA and CDR2 YSYEKL. The CDR3 DNA is TGCGCCAGCAAGCCGGGGGGCGAGGCAGATACGCAGTATTTT. It yields the protein CASKPGGEADTQYF.

This clonotype appeared a single time. The chain employs TRBV30 and TRBJ2-5; D not resolved. V was cut by 1 base and J by 1 base, with 13 bases left in between. Germline V gene sequence: CDR1 GTSNPN, CDR2 SVGIG (reference sequence). The CDR3 runs 15 residues. The CDR3 DNA reads as TGTGCCTGGAGTGCGCCCAGGTGGATCCAAGAGACCCAGTACTTC. Encoded protein: CAWSAPRWIQETQYF.

V is TRBV7-8 and J is TRBJ2-3; D may match TRBD1 or TRBD2 (10 bases each). CDR3 length: 21 amino acids. V gave up 5 bases and J gave up 0 bases, with 30 bases separating them. Per germline, CDR1 SGHVS and CDR2 FQNEAQ. CDR3 residues: CASSRDRGWTSGSPSTDTQYF. In DNA form, the CDR3 reads TGTGCCAGCAGCCGGGACAGGGGATGGACTAGCGGTTCCCCTAGCACAGATACGCAGTATTTT.

This clonotype was counted between two and nine times. The chain combines TRBV10-3 with TRBJ1-1; the D gene is possibly TRBD1 (5 bases). Trimming cost V 3 bases and J 4 bases, with 12 bases left between them. This CDR3 has 14 residues. Per germline, CDR1 ENHRY and CDR2 SYGVKD. The CDR3 region is CAISESPGSTEAFF. The DNA for the CDR3 is TGTGCCATCAGTGAATCCCCAGGGTCCACTGAAGCTTTCTTT.

The rearrangement uses TRBV27 and TRBJ1-2, with D possibly being TRBD1 (5 bases). The germline V and J ends were trimmed by 7 bases and 5 bases, with 14 bases remaining between them. CDR3 size: 13 residues. Germline V gene lookup returns CDR1 MNHEY and CDR2 SMNVEV (reference sequence). DNA for the CDR3: TGTGCCAGCAAACTGTCGGACAAGTATGGCTACACCTTC. It codes for CASKLSDKYGYTF.

This chain uses TRBV3-1 with TRBJ2-7; D gene ambiguous. CDR1 LGHDT and CDR2 YNNKEL come from the germline V gene (reference sequence). V dropped 2 bases and J dropped 5 bases, with 10 bases sitting between them. The CDR3 has 13 amino acids. The CDR3 DNA reads as TGTGCCAGCAGCCAAAGTGGGCCCCACGAGCAGTACTTC. This encodes CASSQSGPHEQYF.